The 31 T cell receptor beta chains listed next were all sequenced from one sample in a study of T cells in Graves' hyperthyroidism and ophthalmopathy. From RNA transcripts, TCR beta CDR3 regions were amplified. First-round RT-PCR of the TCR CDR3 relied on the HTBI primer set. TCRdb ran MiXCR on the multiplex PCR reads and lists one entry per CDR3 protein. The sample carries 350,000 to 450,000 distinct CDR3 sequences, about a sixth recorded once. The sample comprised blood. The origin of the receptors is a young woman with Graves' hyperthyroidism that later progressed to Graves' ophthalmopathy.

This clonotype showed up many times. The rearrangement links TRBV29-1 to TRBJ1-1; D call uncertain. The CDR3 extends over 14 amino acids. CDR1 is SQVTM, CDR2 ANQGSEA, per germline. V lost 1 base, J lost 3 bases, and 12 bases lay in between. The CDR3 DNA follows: TGCAGCGTTGAAGGGGGTATGTTCGACACTGAAGCTTTCTTT. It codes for CSVEGGMFDTEAFF.

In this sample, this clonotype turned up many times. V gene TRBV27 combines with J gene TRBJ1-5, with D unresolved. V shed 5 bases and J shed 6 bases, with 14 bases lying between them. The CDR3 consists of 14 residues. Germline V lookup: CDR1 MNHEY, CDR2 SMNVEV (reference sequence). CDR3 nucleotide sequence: TGTGCCAGCAGTAACTCGGTGCGGGGTCAGCCCCAGCATTTT. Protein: CASSNSVRGQPQHF.

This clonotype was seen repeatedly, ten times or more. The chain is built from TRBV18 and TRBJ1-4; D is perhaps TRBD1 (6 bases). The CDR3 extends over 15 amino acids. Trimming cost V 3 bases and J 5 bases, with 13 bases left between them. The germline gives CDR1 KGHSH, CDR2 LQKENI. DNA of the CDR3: TGTGCCAGCTCACCCTCGGGCGGGACAAATGAAAAACTGTTTTTT. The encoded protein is CASSPSGGTNEKLFF.

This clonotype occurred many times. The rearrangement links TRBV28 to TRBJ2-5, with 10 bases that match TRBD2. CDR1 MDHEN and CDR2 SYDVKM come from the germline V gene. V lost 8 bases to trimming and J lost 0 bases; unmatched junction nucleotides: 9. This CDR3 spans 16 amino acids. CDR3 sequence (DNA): TGTGCCAGCGGTAGCGGGGGGCCAGCGTACCAAGAGACCCAGTACTTC. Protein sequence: CASGSGGPAYQETQYF.

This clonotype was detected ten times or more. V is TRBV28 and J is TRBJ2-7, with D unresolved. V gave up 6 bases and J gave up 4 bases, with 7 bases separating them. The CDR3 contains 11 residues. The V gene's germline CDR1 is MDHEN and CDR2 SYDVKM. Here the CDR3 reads CASRLYYEQYF. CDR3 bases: TGTGCCAGCAGGCTATATTACGAGCAGTACTTC.

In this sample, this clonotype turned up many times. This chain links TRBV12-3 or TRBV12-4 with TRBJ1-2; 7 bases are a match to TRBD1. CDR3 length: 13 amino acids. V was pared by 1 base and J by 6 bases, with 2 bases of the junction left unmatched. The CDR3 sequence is CASSLVTGDGYTF. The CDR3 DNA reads TGTGCCAGCAGTTTAGTTACAGGGGATGGCTACACCTTC.

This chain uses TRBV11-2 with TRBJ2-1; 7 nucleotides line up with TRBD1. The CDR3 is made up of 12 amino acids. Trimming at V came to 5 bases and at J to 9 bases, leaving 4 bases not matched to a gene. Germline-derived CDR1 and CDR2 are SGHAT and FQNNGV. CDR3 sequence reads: CASSQGGPEQFF. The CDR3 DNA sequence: TGTGCCAGCAGCCAAGGGGGCCCTGAGCAGTTCTTC. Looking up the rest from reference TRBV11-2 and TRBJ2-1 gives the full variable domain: EAGVAQSPRYKIIEKRQSVAFWCNPISGHATLYWYQQILGQGPKLLIQFQNNGVVDDSQLPKDRFSAERLKGVDSTLKIQPAKLEDSAVYLCASSQGGPEQFFGPGTRLTVL.

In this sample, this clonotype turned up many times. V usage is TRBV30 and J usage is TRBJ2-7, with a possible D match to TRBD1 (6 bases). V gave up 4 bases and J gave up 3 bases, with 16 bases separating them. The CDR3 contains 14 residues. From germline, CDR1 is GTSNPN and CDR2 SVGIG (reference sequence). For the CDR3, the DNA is TGTGCCTGGAACCTCGGACAGTCCCACTACGAGCAGTACTTC. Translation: CAWNLGQSHYEQYF. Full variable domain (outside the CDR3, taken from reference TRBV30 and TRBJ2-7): SQTIHQWPATLVQPVGSPLSLECTVEGTSNPNLYWYRQAAGRGLQLLFYSVGIGQISSEVPQNLSASRPQDRQFILSSKKLLLSDSGFYLCAWNLGQSHYEQYFGPGTRLTVT.

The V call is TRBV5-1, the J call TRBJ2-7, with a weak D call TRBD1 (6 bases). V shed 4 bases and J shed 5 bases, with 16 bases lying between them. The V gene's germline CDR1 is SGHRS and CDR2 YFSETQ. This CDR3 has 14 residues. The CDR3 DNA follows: TGCGCCAGCAGCATACAGGGTTGGGTGGACGAGCAGTACTTC. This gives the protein CASSIQGWVDEQYF.

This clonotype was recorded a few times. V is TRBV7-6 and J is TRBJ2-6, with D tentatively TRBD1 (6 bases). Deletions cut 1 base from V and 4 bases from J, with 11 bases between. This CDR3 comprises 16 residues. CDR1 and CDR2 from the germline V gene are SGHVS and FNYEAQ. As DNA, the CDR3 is TGTGCCAGCAGCTTAGTTTCAGGGGTCGGGGCCAACGTCCTGACTTTC. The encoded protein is CASSLVSGVGANVLTF.

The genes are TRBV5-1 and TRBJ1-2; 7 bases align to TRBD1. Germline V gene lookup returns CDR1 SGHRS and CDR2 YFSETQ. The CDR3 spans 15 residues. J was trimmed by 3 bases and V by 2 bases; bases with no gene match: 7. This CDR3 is CASSFEGGPYYGYTF. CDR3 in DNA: TGCGCCAGCAGCTTCGAAGGGGGCCCGTACTATGGCTACACCTTC. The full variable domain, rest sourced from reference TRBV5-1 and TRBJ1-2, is KAGVTQTPRYLIKTRGQQVTLSCSPISGHRSVSWYQQTPGQGLQFLFEYFSETQRNKGNFPGRFSGRQFSNSRSEMNVSTLELGDSALYLCASSFEGGPYYGYTFGSGTRLTVV.

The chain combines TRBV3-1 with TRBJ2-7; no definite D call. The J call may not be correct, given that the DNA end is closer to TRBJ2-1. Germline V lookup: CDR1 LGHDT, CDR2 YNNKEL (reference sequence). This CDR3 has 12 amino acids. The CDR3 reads CASSQGNYEQFF. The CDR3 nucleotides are TGTGCCAGCAGCCAAGGGAACTACGAGCAGTTCTTC.

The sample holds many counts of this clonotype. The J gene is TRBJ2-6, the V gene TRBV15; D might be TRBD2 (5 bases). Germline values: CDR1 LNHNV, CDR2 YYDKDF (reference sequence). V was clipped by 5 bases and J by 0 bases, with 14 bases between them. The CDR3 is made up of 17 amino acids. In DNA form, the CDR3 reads TGTGCCACCAGCGACCCCCGAGCGGTCTCTGGGGCCAACGTCCTGACTTTC. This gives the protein CATSDPRAVSGANVLTF.

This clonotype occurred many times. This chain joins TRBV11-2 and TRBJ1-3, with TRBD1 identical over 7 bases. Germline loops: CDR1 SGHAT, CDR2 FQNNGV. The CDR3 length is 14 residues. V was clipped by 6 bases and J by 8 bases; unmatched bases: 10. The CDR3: CASRYRGPRDTIYF. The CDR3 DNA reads TGTGCCAGCAGGTACAGGGGCCCAAGGGACACCATATATTTT.

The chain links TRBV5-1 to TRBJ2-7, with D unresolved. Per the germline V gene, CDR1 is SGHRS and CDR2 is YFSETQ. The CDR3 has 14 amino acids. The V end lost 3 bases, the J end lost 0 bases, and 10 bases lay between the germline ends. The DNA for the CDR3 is TGCGCCAGCAGCTGGTCGGGCCCCTCCTACGAGCAGTACTTC. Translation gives CASSWSGPSYEQYF. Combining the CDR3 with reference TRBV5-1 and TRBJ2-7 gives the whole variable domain KAGVTQTPRYLIKTRGQQVTLSCSPISGHRSVSWYQQTPGQGLQFLFEYFSETQRNKGNFPGRFSGRQFSNSRSEMNVSTLELGDSALYLCASSWSGPSYEQYFGPGTRLTVT.

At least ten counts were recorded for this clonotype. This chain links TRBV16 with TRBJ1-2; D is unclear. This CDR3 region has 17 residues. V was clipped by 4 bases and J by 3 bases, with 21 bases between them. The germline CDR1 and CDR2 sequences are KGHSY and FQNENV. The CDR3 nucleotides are TGTGCCAGCAGCCCCTCGGTGGGCAGGCGAACCGACTATGGCTACACCTTC. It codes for CASSPSVGRRTDYGYTF.

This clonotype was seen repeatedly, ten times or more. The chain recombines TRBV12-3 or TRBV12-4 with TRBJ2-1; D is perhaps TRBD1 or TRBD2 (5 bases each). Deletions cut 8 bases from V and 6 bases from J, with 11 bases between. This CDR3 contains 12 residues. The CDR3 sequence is CASGRDPNEQFF. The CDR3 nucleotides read TGTGCCAGCGGCCGGGACCCCAATGAGCAGTTCTTC.

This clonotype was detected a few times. CDR3: CSASSSGGRAYEQYF. The DNA of the CDR3 is TGCAGTGCTAGTTCTAGCGGAGGAAGGGCCTACGAGCAGTACTTC. This chain uses TRBV20-1 with TRBJ2-7; 7 bases are a match to TRBD2. V was clipped by 3 bases and J by 2 bases; unmatched bases: 10. Germline CDR1 is DFQATT and CDR2 is SNEGSKA (reference sequence). The CDR3 runs to 15 residues.

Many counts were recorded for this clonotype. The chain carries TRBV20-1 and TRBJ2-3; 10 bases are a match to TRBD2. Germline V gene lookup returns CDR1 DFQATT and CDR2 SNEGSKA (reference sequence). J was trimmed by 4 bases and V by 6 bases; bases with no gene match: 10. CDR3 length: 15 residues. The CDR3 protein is CSAVHPSGSPDTQYF. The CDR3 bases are TGCAGTGCCGTACACCCTAGCGGGAGTCCAGATACGCAGTATTTT.

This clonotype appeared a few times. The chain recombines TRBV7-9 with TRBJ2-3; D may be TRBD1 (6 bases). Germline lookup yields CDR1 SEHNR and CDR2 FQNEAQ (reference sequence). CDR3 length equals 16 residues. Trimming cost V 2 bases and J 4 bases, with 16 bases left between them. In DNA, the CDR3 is TGTGCCAGCAGCTTACAGGGGAAGAGGGGCGCAGATACGCAGTATTTT. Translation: CASSLQGKRGADTQYF.

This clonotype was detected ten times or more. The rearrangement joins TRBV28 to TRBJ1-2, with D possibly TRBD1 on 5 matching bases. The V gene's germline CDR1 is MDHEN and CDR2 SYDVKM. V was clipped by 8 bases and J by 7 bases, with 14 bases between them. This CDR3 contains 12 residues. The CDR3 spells CASGGARSGYTF. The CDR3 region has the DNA TGTGCCAGCGGGGGAGCTAGGAGTGGCTACACCTTC.

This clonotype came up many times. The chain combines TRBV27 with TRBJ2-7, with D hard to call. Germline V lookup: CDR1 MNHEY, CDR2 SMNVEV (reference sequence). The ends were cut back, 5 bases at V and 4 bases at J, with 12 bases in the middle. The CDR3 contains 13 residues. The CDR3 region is CASSPFLGYEQYF. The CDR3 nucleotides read TGTGCCAGCAGTCCCTTCCTGGGGTACGAGCAGTACTTC.

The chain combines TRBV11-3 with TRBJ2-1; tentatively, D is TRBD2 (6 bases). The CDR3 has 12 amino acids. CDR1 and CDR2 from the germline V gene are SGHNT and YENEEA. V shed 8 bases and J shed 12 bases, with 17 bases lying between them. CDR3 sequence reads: CASDSGDDGQFF. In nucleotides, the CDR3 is TGTGCCAGCGACTCGGGAGACGATGGGCAGTTCTTC.

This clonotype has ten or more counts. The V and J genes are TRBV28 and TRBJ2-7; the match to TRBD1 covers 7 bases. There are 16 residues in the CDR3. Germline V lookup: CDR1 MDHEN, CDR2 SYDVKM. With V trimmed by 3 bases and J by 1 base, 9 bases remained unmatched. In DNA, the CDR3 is TGTGCCAGCAGTTTTGGGACAGTATTGGGATCCTACGAGCAGTACTTC. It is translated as CASSFGTVLGSYEQYF.

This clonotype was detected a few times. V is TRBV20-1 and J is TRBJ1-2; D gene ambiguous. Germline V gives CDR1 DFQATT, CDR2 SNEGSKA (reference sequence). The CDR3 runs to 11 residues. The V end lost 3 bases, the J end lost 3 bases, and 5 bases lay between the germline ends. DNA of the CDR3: TGCAGTGCTAGTCGGGACTATGGCTACACCTTC. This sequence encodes CSASRDYGYTF.

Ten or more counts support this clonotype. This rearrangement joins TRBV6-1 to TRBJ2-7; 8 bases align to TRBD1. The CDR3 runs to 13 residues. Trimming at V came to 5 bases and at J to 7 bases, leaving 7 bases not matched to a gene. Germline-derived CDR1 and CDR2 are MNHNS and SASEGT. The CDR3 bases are TGTGCCAGCAGTAACGGACAGGGACGGGAGCAGTACTTC. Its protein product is CASSNGQGREQYF.

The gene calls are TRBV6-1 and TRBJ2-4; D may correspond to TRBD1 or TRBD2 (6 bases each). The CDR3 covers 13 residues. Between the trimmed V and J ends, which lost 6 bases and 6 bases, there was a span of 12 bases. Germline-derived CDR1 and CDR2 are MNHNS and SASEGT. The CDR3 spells CASREGGVNIQYF. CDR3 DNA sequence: TGTGCCAGCAGGGAGGGGGGTGTAAACATTCAGTACTTC.

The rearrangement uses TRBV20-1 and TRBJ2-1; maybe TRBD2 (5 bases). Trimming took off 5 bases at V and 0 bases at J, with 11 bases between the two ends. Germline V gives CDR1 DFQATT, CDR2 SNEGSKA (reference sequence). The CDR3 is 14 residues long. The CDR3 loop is CSAATGSSYNEQFF. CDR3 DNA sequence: TGCAGTGCTGCAACGGGGAGCTCCTACAATGAGCAGTTCTTC.

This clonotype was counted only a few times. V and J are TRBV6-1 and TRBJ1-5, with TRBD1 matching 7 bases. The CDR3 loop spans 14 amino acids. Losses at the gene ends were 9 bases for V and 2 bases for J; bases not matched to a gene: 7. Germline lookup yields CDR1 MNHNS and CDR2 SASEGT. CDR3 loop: CASDRAAGNQPQHF. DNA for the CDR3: TGTGCCAGTGACAGGGCGGCCGGCAATCAGCCCCAGCATTTT.

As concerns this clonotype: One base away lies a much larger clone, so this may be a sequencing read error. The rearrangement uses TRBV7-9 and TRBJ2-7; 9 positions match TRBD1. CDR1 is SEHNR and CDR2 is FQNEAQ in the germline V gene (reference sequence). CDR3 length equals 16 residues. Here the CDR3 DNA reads TGTGCCCGCAGCTTACCACCGGGACAGGGATCCTACGAGCAGTACTTC. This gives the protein CARSLPPGQGSYEQYF.

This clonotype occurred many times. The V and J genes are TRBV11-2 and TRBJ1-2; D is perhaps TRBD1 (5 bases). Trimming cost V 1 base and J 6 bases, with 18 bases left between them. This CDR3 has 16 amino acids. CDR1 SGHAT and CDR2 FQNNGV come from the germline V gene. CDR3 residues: CASSLVVSARVDGYTF. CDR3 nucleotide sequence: TGTGCCAGCAGCTTAGTTGTTTCGGCCAGGGTAGATGGCTACACCTTC.